What follows are 25 T cell receptor beta chains derived from one specimen sequenced in a study of tumor-infiltrating lymphocytes in primary liver carcinoma. Co-extraction of RNA and DNA was performed on about 18-30 mg of unsorted bulk tissue. The authors made TCR beta cDNA from around 500 ng total RNA with a constant-region primer. Generation of the TCR beta libraries relied on three nested multiplex PCR rounds using slightly modified ARM-PCR. TRBV1-TRBV30 forward primers paired with a C-beta reverse primer were used in the first two PCR rounds, which ran approximately 11 cycles each. TCRdb recomputed calls from the multiplex PCR reads with MiXCR, one row per CDR3 protein. The sample yields around 32,000 distinct CDR3 sequences, approximately 80% seen once. The sequenced sample was liver tumor tissue from sampling region 5. Specified subset: tumor region T5, tumor centre. Every receptor here comes from a middle-aged man with primary liver carcinoma and hepatitis B virus infection.

Notes on this clonotype: An end of the junction differs from the germline gene, which may be a read error. The V call is TRBV11-2, the J call TRBJ2-6, with 9 bases matching TRBD1. The CDR3 covers 16 residues. The germline V gene encodes CDR1 SGHAT and CDR2 FQNNGV. In DNA form, the CDR3 reads TGTGCCAGTAGCTCGGGGACAGGGCATGGAGCCAACGTCCTGACTTTC. This translates into CASSSGTGHGANVLTF.

This clonotype was recorded only once. The chain employs TRBV10-3 and TRBJ2-3; D tentatively reads TRBD1 or TRBD2 (5 bases each). V lost 6 bases and J lost 5, with 18 bases in between. The germline V gene has CDR1 ENHRY and CDR2 SYGVKD. CDR3 length: 15 amino acids. The CDR3 loop is CAISPGAANIDTQYF. In nucleotides, the CDR3 is TGTGCCATCAGCCCCGGGGCAGCTAACATAGATACGCAGTATTTT.

The genes are TRBV12-3 or TRBV12-4 and TRBJ2-2; D not resolved. The CDR3 spans 12 residues. V was trimmed by 6 bases and J by 8 bases, leaving 10 bases between them. The CDR3 here is CASSPFEGELFF. The CDR3 nucleotides read TGTGCCAGCAGCCCCTTTGAGGGGGAGCTGTTTTTT.

This clonotype came up a few times. The gene calls are TRBV2 and TRBJ2-7; D may be TRBD1 (5 bases). The CDR3 is 13 amino acids. Germline V gene data show CDR1 as SNHLY and CDR2 as FYNNEI. V dropped 3 bases and J dropped 5 bases, with 11 bases sitting between them. CDR3 loop: CASSDQGMNEQYF. The DNA of the CDR3 is TGTGCCAGCAGTGATCAGGGCATGAACGAGCAGTACTTC. Supplemented by reference TRBV2 and TRBJ2-7, the full variable domain reads EPEVTQTPSHQVTQMGQEVILRCVPISNHLYFYWYRQILGQKVEFLVSFYNNEISEKSEIFDDQFSVERPDGSNFTLKIRSTKLEDSAMYFCASSDQGMNEQYFGPGTRLTVT.

This chain links TRBV5-5 with TRBJ2-2; no definite D call. CDR1 and CDR2 from the germline V gene are SGHKS and YYEKEE (reference sequence). The CDR3 is made up of 15 amino acids. With 1 base removed from V and 8 bases from J, the gap between germline ends came to 15 bases. CDR3 coding DNA: TGTGCCAGCAGCTTGAAAGACTCAGCTAGAGGGGAGCTGTTTTTT. Its protein is CASSLKDSARGELFF.

V is TRBV6-1 and J is TRBJ2-4; TRBD1 is a possible D gene (6 bases). The CDR3 totals 18 residues. CDR1 is MNHNS and CDR2 is SASEGT in the germline V gene. Trimming took off 4 bases at V and 1 base at J, with 20 bases between the two ends. CDR3 residues: CASSGETGFQRAKNIQYF. CDR3 DNA sequence: TGTGCCAGCAGTGGGGAGACAGGCTTTCAAAGGGCCAAAAACATTCAGTACTTC.

A note on this clonotype: One end of the junction fails to match germline, which may point to a read error. The chain uses TRBV6-2 or TRBV6-3 and TRBJ2-1, with D uncertain. Germline CDR1 reads MNHEY; CDR2 reads SVGEGT. The CDR3 is made up of 15 amino acids. This CDR3 is CASSLIISSYNELFF. The CDR3 DNA sequence: TGTGCCAGCAGTTTAATCATAAGCTCCTACAATGAGCTGTTCTTC.

This clonotype was counted once. This chain connects TRBV10-3 to TRBJ1-1, with D uncertain. Trimming left V 4 bases short and J 3 bases short, with 12 bases between. CDR1 and CDR2 from the germline V gene are ENHRY and SYGVKD. This CDR3 has 14 amino acids. For the CDR3, the DNA is TGTGCCATCAGTGGGCCAAAGGAACACACTGAAGCTTTCTTT. Encoded protein: CAISGPKEHTEAFF.

Comment on this clonotype: Its ends do not fully match the called genes, so a read error is possible. The CDR3 DNA follows: TGCGCCAACAGTCAAGATCGGGAGACTCCCTACGAGGAGTACTTC. This sequence encodes CANSQDRETPYEEYF. The chain employs TRBV4-3 and TRBJ2-7; maybe TRBD2 (6 bases). CDR1 is LGHNA, CDR2 YSLEER, per germline. The CDR3 consists of 15 residues.

Notes on this clonotype: One junction end does not reproduce the germline sequence, and a read error may be involved. The V call is TRBV9, the J call TRBJ2-1, with D possibly being TRBD1 or TRBD2 (5 bases each). The CDR3 runs to 14 residues. Germline lookup yields CDR1 SGDLS and CDR2 YYNGEE. For the CDR3, the DNA is TGTGCCTGCAGCGCCCGGGGCTTAATGAATGAGCAGTTCTTC. The encoded protein is CACSARGLMNEQFF.

With regard to this clonotype: A read error may explain this, as a much larger clone is one base away. This sequence joins TRBV20-1 and TRBJ2-1; D may be TRBD2 (6 bases). V dropped 0 bases and J dropped 5 bases, with 23 bases sitting between them. CDR1 is DFQATT and CDR2 is SNEGSKA in the germline V gene (reference sequence). This CDR3 region has 18 residues. The CDR3 here is CSARDLFQFSGYHNEQFF. The CDR3 DNA sequence: TGCAGTGCTAGAGATCTATTCCAGTTCAGCGGGTACCACAATGAGCAGTTCTTC.

The chain uses TRBV6-2 or TRBV6-3 and TRBJ1-1, with TRBD1 identical over 9 bases. There are 16 residues in the CDR3. Germline CDR1 is MNHEY and CDR2 is SVGEGT. The CDR3 nucleotides are TGTTCCGGCTGTTACTCCCGGGACAGGGTTGCCACTGAAGCTTTCTTT. Protein sequence: CSGCYSRDRVATEAFF.

The chain joins TRBV12-3 or TRBV12-4 to TRBJ2-2; D not resolved. The CDR3 is 13 residues long. Trimming cost V 8 bases and J 8 bases, with 15 bases left between them. The CDR3 spells CASVRIVAGELFF. In DNA, the CDR3 is TGTGCCAGCGTCCGAATAGTGGCAGGGGAGCTGTTTTTT.

Details on this clonotype: Germline is not matched at one junction end, which may reflect a read error. The rearrangement links TRBV10-1 to TRBJ2-1, with D perhaps TRBD2 (6 bases). Per germline, CDR1 WNHNN and CDR2 SYGVQD (reference sequence). The CDR3 totals 16 residues. The CDR3 loop is CTSSEPRPGRNNEQFF. DNA for the CDR3: TGCACCAGCAGTGAGCCGAGACCCGGGAGAAACAATGAGCAGTTCTTC.

The gene calls are TRBV5-1 and TRBJ1-5, with a weak D call TRBD1 (5 bases). This CDR3 is 14 amino acids long. Germline CDR1 SGHRS, CDR2 YFSETQ. V was cut by 1 base and J by 3 bases, with 8 bases left in between. The CDR3 bases are TGCGCCAGCAGCTTGTTAGGGGACAATCAGCCCCAGCATTTT. It translates to CASSLLGDNQPQHF.

The genes are TRBV21-1 and TRBJ1-1; the D segment call TRBD1 is taken from the table without a DNA check. TRBV21-1 is flagged as a pseudogene. There are 18 residues in the CDR3. The CDR3 DNA reads TGTGCCATCAGCAAAGAGTGGTCAGGGGGGATAATGAAGACTGAAGCTTTCTTT. Translation gives CAISKEWSGGIMKTEAFF.

This chain uses TRBV12-3 or TRBV12-4 with TRBJ2-3, with D unclear. This CDR3 has 15 residues. The V end was cut by 3 bases, the J end by 4 bases, with 14 bases between. In nucleotides, the CDR3 is TGTGCCAGCAGTTTTCATTCAAGTGGCCCAGATACGCAGTATTTT. It specifies CASSFHSSGPDTQYF.

A word on this clonotype: This may be a read error, as it is one base from a much larger clone. The chain couples TRBV2 to TRBJ2-1; no clear D gene. Germline assignment: CDR1 SNHLY and CDR2 FYNNEI. V dropped 7 bases and J dropped 8 bases, with 12 bases sitting between them. The CDR3 extends over 12 amino acids. DNA of the CDR3: TGTGCCAGCATATGGGGATACGATGAGCAGTTCTTC. Protein sequence: CASIWGYDEQFF. The variable domain in full, completed from reference TRBV2 and TRBJ2-1, reads EPEVTQTPSHQVTQMGQEVILRCVPISNHLYFYWYRQILGQKVEFLVSFYNNEISEKSEIFDDQFSVERPDGSNFTLKIRSTKLEDSAMYFCASIWGYDEQFFGPGTRLTVL.

Notes on this clonotype: The conserved closing phenylalanine or tryptophan is absent in this CDR3, likely reflecting a read error. The limits of the CDR3 on the DNA are not certain, so only TCRdb's listed CDR3 is given. The chain couples TRBV6-5 to TRBJ2-2; the table's D call of TRBD2 was not tested on the DNA. Looked up from germline, CDR1 is MNHEY and CDR2 is SVGAGI. The CDR3 extends over 15 residues, inclusive of both ends. CDR3: CASRGTSGSLEELFL.

With respect to this clonotype: A read error may account for a junction end that differs from germline. The chain combines TRBV5-1 with TRBJ2-6; 7 bases are a match to TRBD1. This CDR3 has 16 amino acids. The germline gives CDR1 SGHRS, CDR2 YFSETQ. The CDR3 nucleotides are TGCCCCAGCAGCTGGGGACAGAACTCTGGGGTCAACGTCCTGACTTTC. This sequence encodes CPSSWGQNSGVNVLTF.

In its sample, this clonotype is medium-sized. The chain recombines TRBV12-3 or TRBV12-4 with TRBJ2-1; D is uncertain. The CDR3 loop spans 14 amino acids. Trimming took off 5 bases at V and 14 bases at J, with 22 bases between the two ends. The CDR3 loop is CASSVDGLVPVEFF. Here the CDR3 DNA reads TGTGCCAGCAGTGTGGATGGATTGGTGCCGGTCGAGTTCTTC.

Remarks on this clonotype: Compared with germline, one end of the junction differs, possibly owing to a read error. The genes are TRBV11-2 and TRBJ2-1; tentative D call: TRBD2 (5 bases). The germline V gene has CDR1 SGHAT and CDR2 FQNNGV. CDR3 size: 14 residues. CDR3 residues: CAAASKRGYSEQFF. The CDR3 nucleotides are TGTGCAGCAGCCTCCAAGAGAGGGTACAGTGAGCAGTTCTTC.

The chain couples TRBV29-1 to TRBJ2-1; maybe TRBD2 (5 bases). V was cut by 8 bases and J by 7 bases, with 15 bases left in between. Per germline, CDR1 SQVTM and CDR2 ANQGSEA. This CDR3 region has 12 residues. CDR3 sequence (DNA): TGCAGCCTCAGACGGGGAGATAATGAGCAGTTCTTC. This codes for CSLRRGDNEQFF.

A word on this clonotype: A much larger clone is a single base away; this may be a read error. The V and J genes are TRBV11-2 and TRBJ2-1; perhaps D is TRBD1 or TRBD2 (5 bases each). Per the germline V gene, CDR1 is SGHAT and CDR2 is FQNNGV. This CDR3 is built from 11 residues. The CDR3 DNA reads TGTGCCAACAGCTCCTTTGGGGGTCTGTTCTTC. Amino acids: CANSSFGGLFF.

The chain recombines TRBV5-6 with TRBJ2-1, with a tentative D call TRBD2 (6 bases). Trimming took 4 bases from V and 9 from J, leaving 14 bases between them. Germline loops: CDR1 SGHDT, CDR2 YYEEEE. This CDR3 is built from 13 residues. This chain's CDR3 is CASSDSGLLEQFF. Here the CDR3 DNA reads TGTGCCAGCAGCGACTCGGGACTCCTTGAGCAGTTCTTC.